These 10 T cell receptor beta chains originate from one sample sequenced in a study of T cell responses to AZD1222 COVID-19 vaccine. This table comes from immunoSEQ multiplex PCR, and its TCRdb copy is limited to in-frame clones, with some not included. The table lists about 120,000 clones, approximately 90% of them singletons, with 13% to 15% in the top ten. This sample comprised peripheral blood, obtained on day 0 of AZD1222 vaccination. These receptor sequences come from an adult in good health.

V and J are TRBV2 and TRBJ2-7, with 12 bases fitting TRBD2. CDR3 length: 15 residues. In germline, CDR1 is SNHLY, CDR2 FYNNEI. V dropped 6 bases and J dropped 6; count of bases not matched to a gene: 9. The CDR3 region is CASSTLAGGPAEQYF. In DNA, the CDR3 is TGTGCCAGCAGCACCCTAGCGGGGGGGCCAGCCGAGCAGTACTTC.

This clone has more than one count but fewer than ten. V gene TRBV7-9 combines with J gene TRBJ2-7; TRBD2 matches 9 bases. Germline CDR1 SEHNR, CDR2 FQNEAQ (reference sequence). This CDR3 spans 15 amino acids. J gave up 0 bases and V 4 bases, and 4 bases lay outside the gene matches. CDR3 DNA sequence: TGTGCCAGCAGCTCCGGGACTAGCATCTCCTACGAGCAGTACTTC. As protein: CASSSGTSISYEQYF.

The V gene is TRBV7-8, the J gene TRBJ1-1; 9 bases fit TRBD1. The length of the CDR3 is 17 residues. The V gene's germline CDR1 is SGHVS and CDR2 FQNEAQ. After removal of 5 bases from V and 0 bases from J, the junction contained 10 bases not matched to a gene. The CDR3 loop is CASSLRGQGLMNTEAFF. As DNA, the CDR3 is TGTGCCAGCAGCCTAAGGGGACAGGGCCTTATGAACACTGAAGCTTTCTTT.

This clone occurred a few times. V is TRBV9 and J is TRBJ2-5; possible D gene TRBD1, 6 bases. Germline loops: CDR1 SGDLS, CDR2 YYNGEE. Trimming removed 0 bases from V and 4 bases from J, with 22 bases in between. The CDR3 contains 18 residues. The CDR3 coding sequence is TGTGCCAGCAGCGTAGAGGGCTATGGGCAGGGGATAGGAGAGACCCAGTACTTC. Its protein product is CASSVEGYGQGIGETQYF.

The chain uses TRBV2 and TRBJ1-5, with D unresolved. V shed 7 bases and J shed 0 bases, with 10 bases lying between them. This CDR3 is 14 amino acids long. The V gene's germline CDR1 is SNHLY and CDR2 FYNNEI. The CDR3 sequence: CASTVGYSNQPQHF. As DNA, the CDR3 is TGTGCCAGCACTGTGGGGTATAGCAATCAGCCCCAGCATTTT.

The chain has TRBV4-3 and TRBJ1-4, with TRBD1 as a possible D gene (5 bases). CDR1 and CDR2 from the germline V gene are LGHNA and YSLEER. Trimming pared 8 bases from V and 1 base from J, leaving 14 bases between. The CDR3 loop spans 15 amino acids. DNA of the CDR3: TGCGCCAGCGGGCGCGGGGGTTTAACTAATGAAAAACTGTTTTTT. This codes for CASGRGGLTNEKLFF.

This chain connects TRBV10-1 to TRBJ2-7, with a weak D call TRBD1 (6 bases). The CDR3 covers 15 residues. Trimming left V 0 bases short and J 5 bases short, with 14 bases between. Germline loops: CDR1 WNHNN, CDR2 SYGVQD (reference sequence). The CDR3 is CASSESPQGSHEQYF. CDR3 sequence (DNA): TGCGCCAGCAGTGAGTCACCGCAGGGGTCCCACGAGCAGTACTTC.

This chain connects TRBV27 to TRBJ2-3, with TRBD1 matching over 7 bases. This CDR3 is 17 amino acids long. J was trimmed by 0 bases and V by 3 bases; bases with no gene match: 9. CDR1 MNHEY and CDR2 SMNVEV come from the germline V gene (reference sequence). CDR3 sequence: CASSFPLDRFSTDTQYF. The CDR3 DNA reads TGTGCCAGCAGTTTCCCTCTGGACAGGTTTAGCACAGATACGCAGTATTTT.

This rearrangement joins TRBV19 to TRBJ2-6, with D unclear. The CDR3 is 14 amino acids. V was shortened by 5 bases and J by 4 bases, with 9 bases between the two germline ends. The germline gives CDR1 LNHDA, CDR2 SQIVND (reference sequence). The DNA of the CDR3 is TGTGCCAGTAGTCCTCGGCGAGGGGCCAACGTCCTGACTTTC. Protein sequence: CASSPRRGANVLTF. The entire variable domain, with the rest obtained from reference TRBV19 and TRBJ2-6, is as follows: DGGITQSPKYLFRKEGQNVTLSCEQNLNHDAMYWYRQDPGQGLRLIYYSQIVNDFQKGDIAEGYSVSREKKESFPLTVTSAQKNPTAFYLCASSPRRGANVLTFGAGSRLTVL.

The chain recombines TRBV30 with TRBJ2-1, with TRBD2 matching over 7 bases. The CDR3 loop spans 14 amino acids. The germline CDR1 and CDR2 sequences are GTSNPN and SVGIG (reference sequence). V lost 1 base, J lost 3 bases, and 3 bases stayed unmatched. CDR3 residues: CAWSGAGNYNEQFF. The CDR3 DNA is TGTGCCTGGAGTGGAGCGGGGAACTACAATGAGCAGTTCTTC.